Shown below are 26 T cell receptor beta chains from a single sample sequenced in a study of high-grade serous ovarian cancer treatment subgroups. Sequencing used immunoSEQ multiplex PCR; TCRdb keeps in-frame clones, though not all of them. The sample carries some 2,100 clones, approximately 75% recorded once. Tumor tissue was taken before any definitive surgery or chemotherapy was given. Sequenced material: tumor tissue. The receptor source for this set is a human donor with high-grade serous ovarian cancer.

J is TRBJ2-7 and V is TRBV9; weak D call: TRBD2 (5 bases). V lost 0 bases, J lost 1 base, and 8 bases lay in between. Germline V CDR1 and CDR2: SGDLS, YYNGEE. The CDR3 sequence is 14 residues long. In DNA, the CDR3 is TGTGCCAGCAGCGTAGGGCCGGGGTCCTACGAGCAGTACTTC. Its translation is CASSVGPGSYEQYF.

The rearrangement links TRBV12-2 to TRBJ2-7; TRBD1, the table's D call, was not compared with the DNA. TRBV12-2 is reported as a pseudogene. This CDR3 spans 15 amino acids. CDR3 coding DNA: TGTGCAAGTGCTGGAGGGGACAGGCCACCCCCCGAGCAGTACGTC. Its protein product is CASAGGDRPPPEQYV.

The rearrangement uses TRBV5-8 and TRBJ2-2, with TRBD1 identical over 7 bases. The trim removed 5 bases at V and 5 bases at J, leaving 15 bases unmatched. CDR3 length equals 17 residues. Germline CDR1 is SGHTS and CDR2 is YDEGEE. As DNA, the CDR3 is TGTGCCAGCAGGCGACAGGGTGGGCTCGTGAGGACCGGGGAGCTGTTTTTT. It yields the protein CASRRQGGLVRTGELFF.

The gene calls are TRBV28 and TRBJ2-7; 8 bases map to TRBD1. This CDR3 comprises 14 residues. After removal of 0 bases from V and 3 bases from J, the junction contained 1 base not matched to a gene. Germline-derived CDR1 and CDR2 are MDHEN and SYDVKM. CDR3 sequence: CASSLWGQDYEQYF. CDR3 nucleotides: TGTGCCAGCAGTTTATGGGGACAGGACTACGAGCAGTACTTC.

The CDR3 nucleotides read TGCGCCAGCAGCCCCGGGACAGGGCATAATGAGCAGTTCTTC. Residues: CASSPGTGHNEQFF. This rearrangement joins TRBV5-1 to TRBJ2-1, with 9 bases lining up with TRBD1. This CDR3 is built from 14 residues. V trimming: 4 bases; J trimming: 7 bases; junction bases outside the gene matches: 6. Looked up from germline, CDR1 is SGHRS and CDR2 is YFSETQ.

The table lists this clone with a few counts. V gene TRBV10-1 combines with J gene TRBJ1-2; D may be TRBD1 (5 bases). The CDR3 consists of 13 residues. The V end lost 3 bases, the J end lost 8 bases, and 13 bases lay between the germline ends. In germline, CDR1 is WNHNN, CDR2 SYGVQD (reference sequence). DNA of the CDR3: TGCGCCAGCAGTGAAGGGCAGGGCGGCGGCTACACCTTC. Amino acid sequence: CASSEGQGGGYTF.

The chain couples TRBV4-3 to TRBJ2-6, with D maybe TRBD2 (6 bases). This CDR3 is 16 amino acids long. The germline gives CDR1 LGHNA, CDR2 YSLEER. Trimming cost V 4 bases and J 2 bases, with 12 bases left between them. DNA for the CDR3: TGCGCCAGCAGCCCAAACGGAGGGGCTGGGGCCAACGTCCTGACTTTC. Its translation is CASSPNGGAGANVLTF.

CDR3 nucleotide sequence: TGTGCCAGCAGTGACCGGGGCACAGATACGCAGTATTTT. This gives the protein CASSDRGTDTQYF. The V gene is TRBV6-4, the J gene TRBJ2-3; no clear D gene. The CDR3 is made up of 13 amino acids. The V gene lost 2 bases and the J gene lost 1 base, with 4 bases spanning the gap. The germline CDR1 and CDR2 sequences are MRHNA and SNTAGT.

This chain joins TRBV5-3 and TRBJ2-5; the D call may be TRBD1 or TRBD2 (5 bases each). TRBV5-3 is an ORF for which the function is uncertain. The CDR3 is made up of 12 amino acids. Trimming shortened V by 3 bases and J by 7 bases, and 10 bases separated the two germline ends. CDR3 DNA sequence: TGTGCCAGAAGCTCCACGAGGGGGACCCAGTACTTC. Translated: CARSSTRGTQYF.

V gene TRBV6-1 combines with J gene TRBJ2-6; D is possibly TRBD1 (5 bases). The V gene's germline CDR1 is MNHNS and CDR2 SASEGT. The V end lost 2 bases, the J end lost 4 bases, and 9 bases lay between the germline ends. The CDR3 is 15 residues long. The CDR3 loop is CASSEIGAGANVLTF. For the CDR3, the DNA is TGTGCCAGCAGTGAAATAGGGGCCGGGGCCAACGTCCTGACTTTC.

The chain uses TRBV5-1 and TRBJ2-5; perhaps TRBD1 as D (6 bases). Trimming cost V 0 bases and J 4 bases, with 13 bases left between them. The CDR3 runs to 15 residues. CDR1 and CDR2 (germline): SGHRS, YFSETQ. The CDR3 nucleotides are TGCGCCAGCAGCTTGGTCGCAGGGGCGGGAGAGACCCAGTACTTC. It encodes CASSLVAGAGETQYF. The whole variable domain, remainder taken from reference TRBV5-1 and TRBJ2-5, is KAGVTQTPRYLIKTRGQQVTLSCSPISGHRSVSWYQQTPGQGLQFLFEYFSETQRNKGNFPGRFSGRQFSNSRSEMNVSTLELGDSALYLCASSLVAGAGETQYFGPGTRLLVL.

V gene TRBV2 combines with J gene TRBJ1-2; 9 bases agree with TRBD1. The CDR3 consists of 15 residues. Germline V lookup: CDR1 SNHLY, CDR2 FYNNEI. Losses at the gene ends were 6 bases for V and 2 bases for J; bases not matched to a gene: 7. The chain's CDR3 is CASRGQGPENYGYTF. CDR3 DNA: TGTGCCAGCAGGGGACAGGGTCCCGAAAACTATGGCTACACCTTC.

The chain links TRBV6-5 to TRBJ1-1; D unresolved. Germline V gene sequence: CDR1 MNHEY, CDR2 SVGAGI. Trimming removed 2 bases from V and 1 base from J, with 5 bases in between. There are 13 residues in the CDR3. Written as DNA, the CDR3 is TGTGCCAGCAGTTACGCCTCGAACACTGAAGCTTTCTTT. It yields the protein CASSYASNTEAFF.

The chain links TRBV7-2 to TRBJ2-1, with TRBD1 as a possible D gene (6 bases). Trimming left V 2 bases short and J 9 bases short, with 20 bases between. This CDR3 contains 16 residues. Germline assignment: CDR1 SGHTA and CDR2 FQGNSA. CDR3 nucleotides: TGTGCCAGCAGCTTATCTGCGACAGGTAGGGGTGGTGAGCAGTTCTTC. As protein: CASSLSATGRGGEQFF.

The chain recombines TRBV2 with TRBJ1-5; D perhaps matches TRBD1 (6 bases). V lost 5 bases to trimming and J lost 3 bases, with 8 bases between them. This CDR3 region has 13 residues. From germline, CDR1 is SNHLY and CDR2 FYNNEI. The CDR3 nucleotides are TGTGCCAGCAGTACAGGGATCAATCAGCCCCAGCATTTT. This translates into CASSTGINQPQHF.

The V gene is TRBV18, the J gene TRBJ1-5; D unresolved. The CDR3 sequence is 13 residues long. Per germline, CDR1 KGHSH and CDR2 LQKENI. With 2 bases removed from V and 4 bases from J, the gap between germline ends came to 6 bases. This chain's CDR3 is CASSPGNNQPQHF. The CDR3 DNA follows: TGTGCCAGCTCACCAGGGAATAATCAGCCCCAGCATTTT.

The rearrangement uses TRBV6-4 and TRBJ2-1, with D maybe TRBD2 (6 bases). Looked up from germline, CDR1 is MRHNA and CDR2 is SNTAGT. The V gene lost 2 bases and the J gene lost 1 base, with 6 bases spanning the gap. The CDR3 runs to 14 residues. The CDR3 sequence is CASSDGGSYNEQFF. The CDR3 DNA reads TGTGCCAGCAGTGACGGAGGGTCCTACAATGAGCAGTTCTTC.

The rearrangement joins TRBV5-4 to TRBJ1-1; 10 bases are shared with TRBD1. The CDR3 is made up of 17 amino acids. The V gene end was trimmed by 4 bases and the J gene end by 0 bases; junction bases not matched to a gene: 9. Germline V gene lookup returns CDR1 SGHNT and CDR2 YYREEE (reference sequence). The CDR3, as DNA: TGTGCCAGCAGCCCGTCCGGGACAGGGGTCATGAACACTGAAGCTTTCTTT. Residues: CASSPSGTGVMNTEAFF.

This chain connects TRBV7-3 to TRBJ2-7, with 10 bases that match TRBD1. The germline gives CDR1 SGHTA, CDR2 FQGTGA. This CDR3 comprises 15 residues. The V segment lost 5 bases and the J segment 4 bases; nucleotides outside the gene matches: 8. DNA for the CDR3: TGTGCCAGCAGCCTATCCGGGACAGGGGTTTACGAGCAGTACGTC. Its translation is CASSLSGTGVYEQYV.

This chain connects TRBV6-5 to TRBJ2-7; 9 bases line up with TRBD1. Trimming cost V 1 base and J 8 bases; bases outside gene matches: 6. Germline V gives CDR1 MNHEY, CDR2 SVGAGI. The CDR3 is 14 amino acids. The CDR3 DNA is TGTGCCAGCAGTTACTATCTCGGGACAGGGCAGCAGTACTTC. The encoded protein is CASSYYLGTGQQYF.

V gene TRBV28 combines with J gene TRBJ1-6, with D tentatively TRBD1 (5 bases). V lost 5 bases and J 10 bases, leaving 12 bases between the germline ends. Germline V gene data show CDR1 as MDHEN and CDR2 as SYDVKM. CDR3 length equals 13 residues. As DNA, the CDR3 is TGTGCCAGCAGTGATAGGGGAAAATCACCCCTCCACTTT. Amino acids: CASSDRGKSPLHF.

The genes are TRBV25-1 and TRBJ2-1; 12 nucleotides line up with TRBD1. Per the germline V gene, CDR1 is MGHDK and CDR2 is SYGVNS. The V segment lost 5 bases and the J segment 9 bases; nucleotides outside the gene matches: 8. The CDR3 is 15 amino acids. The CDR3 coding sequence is TGTGCCAGCAGTCACGGGACAGGGGGCCTGAGTGAGCAGTTCTTC. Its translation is CASSHGTGGLSEQFF.

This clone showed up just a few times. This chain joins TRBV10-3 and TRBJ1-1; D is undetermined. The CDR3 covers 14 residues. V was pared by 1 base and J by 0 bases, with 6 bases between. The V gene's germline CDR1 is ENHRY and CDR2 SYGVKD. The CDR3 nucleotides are TGTGCCATCAGTGAGTTACAGCTGAACACTGAAGCTTTCTTT. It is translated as CAISELQLNTEAFF.

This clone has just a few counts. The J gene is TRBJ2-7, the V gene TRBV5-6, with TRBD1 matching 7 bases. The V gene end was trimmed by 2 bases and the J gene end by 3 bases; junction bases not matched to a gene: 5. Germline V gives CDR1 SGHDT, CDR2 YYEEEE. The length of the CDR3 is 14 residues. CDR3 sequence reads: CASSFKDRVYEQYV. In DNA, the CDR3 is TGTGCCAGCAGCTTCAAAGACAGGGTCTACGAGCAGTACGTC.

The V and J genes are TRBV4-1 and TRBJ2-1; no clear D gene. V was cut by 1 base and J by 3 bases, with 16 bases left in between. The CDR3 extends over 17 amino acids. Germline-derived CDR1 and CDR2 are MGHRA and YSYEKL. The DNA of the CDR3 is TGCGCCAGCAGCCAAGGACTGGCAGCTACAGTCTACAATGAGCAGTTCTTC. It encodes CASSQGLAATVYNEQFF.

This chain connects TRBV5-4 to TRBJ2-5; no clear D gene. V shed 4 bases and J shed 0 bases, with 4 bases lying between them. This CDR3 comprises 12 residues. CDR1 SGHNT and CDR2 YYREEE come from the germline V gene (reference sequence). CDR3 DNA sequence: TGTGCCAGCAGCGGGTACCAAGAGACCCAGTACTTC. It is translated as CASSGYQETQYF.